This is a list of T cell receptor beta chains from one sample in a study of breast tumors, draining lymph nodes, adjacent tissues. TCRdb redid the calling of the multiplex PCR reads with MiXCR, one entry per CDR3 protein. The sample yields under 350,000 distinct CDR3 sequences, over 30% seen once. The material sequenced was axillary lymph node tissue. The receptors derive from a female donor with breast cancer. Some clones in this sample may be carry-over from other donors' samples. Both conserved end residues are part of each CDR3. Each record gives: J gene, V gene, clone size, D gene, CDR3 protein, CDR3 DNA. D genes are given only for firm matches. Rows may omit the clone size; those that give it use once, few, many or a size class.

>TRBJ2-7|TRBV6-5|many|.
CASSSRQAPSYEQYF
TGTGCCAGCAGTTCACGACAGGCGCCCTCCTACGAGCAGTACTTC
>TRBJ2-3|TRBV7-6|many|.
CASSYGPAATQYF
TGTGCCAGCAGCTACGGGCCGGCCGCTACGCAGTATTTT
>TRBJ2-3|TRBV24-1|.|TRBD2
CATSARAPSGSTDTQYF
TGTGCCACCAGTGCTAGAGCCCCTAGCGGTAGCACAGATACGCAGTATTTT
>TRBJ2-5|TRBV7-9|many|.
CASSLEDYQETQYF
TGTGCCAGCAGCTTAGAGGACTACCAAGAGACCCAGTACTTC
>TRBJ2-5|TRBV12-5|.|TRBD2
CATSEPGTSGRQETQYF
TGTGCCACCAGTGAACCTGGGACTAGCGGAAGACAAGAGACCCAGTACTTC
>TRBJ2-3|TRBV7-2|many|.
CASSRGGLTDTQYF
TGTGCCAGCAGCAGGGGGGGACTCACAGATACGCAGTATTTT
>TRBJ2-7|TRBV7-2|many|.
CASSFPGDGEQYF
TGTGCCAGCAGCTTCCCGGGAGACGGCGAGCAGTACTTC
>TRBJ1-4|TRBV5-6|many|TRBD1
CASSSDGTVNEKLFF
TGTGCCAGCAGCTCCGACGGGACAGTCAATGAAAAACTGTTTTTT
>TRBJ2-4|TRBV5-4|once|TRBD2
CASSRPLAGNIQYF
TGTGCCAGCAGCCGCCCCCTAGCGGGAAACATTCAGTACTTC
>TRBJ2-5|TRBV18|.|.
CASSPRAQETQYF
TGTGCCAGCTCACCACGGGCCCAAGAGACCCAGTACTTC
>TRBJ2-7|TRBV20-1|many|TRBD2
CSAWLAGVGGEQYF
TGCAGTGCGTGGCTAGCGGGAGTCGGAGGCGAGCAGTACTTC
>TRBJ2-7|TRBV7-2|once|TRBD1
CASRRAPGQGSYEQYF
TGTGCCAGCAGACGTGCCCCGGGACAGGGGTCCTACGAGCAGTACTTC
>TRBJ2-1|TRBV7-9|many|.
CASSPSLANEQFF
TGTGCCAGCAGCCCCTCATTGGCTAATGAGCAGTTCTTC
>TRBJ1-1|TRBV2|few|TRBD1
CASSETQGYTEAFF
TGTGCCAGCAGTGAAACACAGGGGTACACTGAAGCTTTCTTT
>TRBJ2-3|TRBV7-8|many|TRBD2
CASTTSEVPSDAQYF
TGTGCCAGCACAACTAGCGAAGTCCCCTCAGATGCGCAGTATTTT
>TRBJ2-5|TRBV20-1|many|.
CSARDMGETQYF
TGCAGTGCTAGAGATATGGGGGAGACCCAGTACTTC
>TRBJ2-7|TRBV9|many|.
CASSRRTDLSSYEQYF
TGTGCCAGCAGCAGACGGACGGACTTAAGCTCCTACGAGCAGTACTTC
>TRBJ2-5|TRBV9|many|.
CASSGPDGTQYF
TGTGCCAGCAGCGGGCCGGATGGGACCCAGTACTTC
>TRBJ2-1|TRBV7-2|.|.
CASGLVNEQFF
TGTGCCAGCGGCTTAGTTAATGAGCAGTTCTTC
>TRBJ2-1|TRBV7-8|many|TRBD2
CASSRAGGSYNEQFF
TGTGCCAGCAGCAGAGCGGGGGGCTCCTACAATGAGCAGTTCTTC
>TRBJ2-7|TRBV27|.|TRBD1
CASKGQGPYEQYF
TGTGCCAGCAAGGGACAGGGACCCTACGAGCAGTACTTC